The next 21 T cell receptor beta chains were all read from a single sample in a study of T cells in women clearing cervical HPV infection. TCRdb's copy holds only in-frame clones and misses some; the assay was immunoSEQ multiplex PCR. This table lists about 25,000 clones. Sample: blood buffy coat. These receptor sequences come from a woman between 18 and 70 years old with a cervical HPV16 infection that either progressed to CIN3+ or cleared (not recorded which).

Points on this clone: The read terminates 3 residues before the CDR3 end, so the remaining end is supplied by the germline J gene. This chain connects TRBV6-4 to TRBJ2-5; 8 nucleotides line up with TRBD2. Germline V gives CDR1 MRHNA, CDR2 SNTAGT. This CDR3 has 15 residues. Germline trimming cut 3 bases from V and 2 bases from J; bases unmatched to any gene: 5. CDR3 region: CASSEELAAQETQYF. The CDR3 bases that were read are TGTGCCAGCAGTGAAGAACTAGCGGCGCAAGAGACC.

Comment on this clone: Read coverage stops 3 residues before the CDR3 terminus; the germline J gene supplies the remainder. The gene calls are TRBV20-1 and TRBJ2-1; D possibly corresponds to TRBD2 (7 bases). The germline V and J ends were trimmed by 3 bases and 8 bases, with 17 bases remaining between them. The CDR3 consists of 14 residues. Germline CDR1 reads DFQATT; CDR2 reads SNEGSKA (reference sequence). CDR3 sequence: CSASLGGGGDEQFF. Incomplete CDR3 DNA: TGCAGTGCTAGTCTGGGCGGGGGCGGCGATGAG.

Points on this clone: The CDR3 end falls 3 residues outside the read, so it is completed with the germline J gene. The chain is built from TRBV11-2 and TRBJ2-3, with D tentatively TRBD1 (6 bases). CDR3 length equals 13 residues. The germline gives CDR1 SGHAT, CDR2 FQNNGV. Trimming removed 2 bases from V and 6 bases from J, with 9 bases in between. The CDR3 DNA, read in part, is TGTGCCAGCAGCTTAAGACAGGCGGATACG. Protein sequence: CASSLRQADT. The full CDR3 is CASSLRQADTQYF.

Comments on this clone: The read comes to an end 3 residues before the CDR3 does, leaving the germline J gene to fill in the end. This same CDR3 is encoded by further DNA sequences in the sample. The chain is built from TRBV6-4 and TRBJ2-3, with D perhaps being TRBD1 or TRBD2 (5 bases each). V was pared by 3 bases and J by 1 base, with 8 bases between. CDR1 is MRHNA, CDR2 SNTAGT, per germline. The CDR3 is 14 amino acids. The chain's CDR3 is CASSERGGTDTQYF. CDR3 DNA, as far as it was read: TGTGCCAGCAGTGAGCGAGGGGGCACAGATACG.

Note on this clone: From the germline J gene comes the end of the CDR3, since the read stops 3 residues before it. The chain couples TRBV19 to TRBJ1-5; 9 bases line up with TRBD1. CDR1 and CDR2 from the germline V gene are LNHDA and SQIVND (reference sequence). This CDR3 is 16 amino acids long. V was pared by 3 bases and J by 7 bases, with 10 bases of the junction left unmatched. This chain's CDR3 is CASSILGQGGFQPQHF. CDR3 DNA, as far as it was read: TGTGCCAGTAGTATCTTGGGACAGGGTGGCTTCCAGCCC. The full variable domain, completed using reference TRBV19 and TRBJ1-5, is DGGITQSPKYLFRKEGQNVTLSCEQNLNHDAMYWYRQDPGQGLRLIYYSQIVNDFQKGDIAEGYSVSREKKESFPLTVTSAQKNPTAFYLCASSILGQGGFQPQHFGDGTRLSIL.

About this clone itself: The read ends 3 residues before the CDR3 terminus; that terminus is restored from the germline J gene. The rearrangement joins TRBV19 to TRBJ2-7, with TRBD1 matching over 9 bases. Per germline, CDR1 LNHDA and CDR2 SQIVND (reference sequence). The CDR3 runs 14 residues. Trimming took 10 bases from V and 2 from J; bases not matched to a gene: 9. The CDR3 protein is CATRRDRATYEQYF. Incomplete CDR3 DNA: TGTGCCACCAGGCGGGACAGGGCTACCTACGAG.

A remark on this clone: With the read ending 3 residues before the CDR3 end, the germline J gene is used to fill in that end. This rearrangement joins TRBV19 to TRBJ1-2; no reliable D call. The germline gives CDR1 LNHDA, CDR2 SQIVND (reference sequence). CDR3 length equals 15 residues. The CDR3 loop is CASSKLATSTDTYTF. The part of the CDR3 DNA that was read is TGTGCCAGTAGTAAATTAGCGACCAGCACAGATACC.

As regards this clone: Read data end 3 residues before the CDR3 end; the end is taken from the germline J gene. V usage is TRBV30 and J usage is TRBJ1-4, with a weak D call TRBD1 (6 bases). The CDR3 has 14 amino acids. Per germline, CDR1 GTSNPN and CDR2 SVGIG (reference sequence). Trimming took off 0 bases at V and 5 bases at J, with 10 bases between the two ends. This chain's CDR3 is CAWSVWGQNEKLFF. The CDR3 DNA, read in part, is TGTGCCTGGAGTGTATGGGGGCAAAATGAAAAA.

Turning to this clone: The CDR3 extends 3 residues past the end of the read, so its final part is completed from the germline J gene. V gene TRBV19 combines with J gene TRBJ1-2, with 9 bases that match TRBD1. The V and J ends lost 5 bases and 5 bases, in that order; junction bases with no gene match: 3. Germline-derived CDR1 and CDR2 are LNHDA and SQIVND (reference sequence). This CDR3 region has 13 residues. Partial CDR3 DNA: TGTGCCAGTAGTGGGGACAGGGAATATGGC. This gives the protein CASSGDREYG. The entire CDR3 protein reads CASSGDREYGYTF.

As concerns this clone: The read halts 3 residues ahead of the CDR3 end, with the missing end drawn from the germline J gene. This chain joins TRBV10-2 and TRBJ1-5, with TRBD1 matching over 7 bases. Germline loops: CDR1 WSHSY, CDR2 SAAADI. The J segment lost 3 bases and the V segment lost 11 bases, leaving 10 bases of the junction unmatched. CDR3 length equals 14 residues. CDR3: CAGVRDRLNQPQHF. CDR3 DNA (partial): TGCGCCGGCGTACGGGACAGACTCAATCAGCCC.

About this clone itself: The sequenced fragment ends 3 residues before the CDR3 boundary, so the rest is inferred from the germline J gene. This chain connects TRBV29-1 to TRBJ2-7, with a weak D call TRBD1 (7 bases). The CDR3 is 12 amino acids. CDR1 is SQVTM and CDR2 is ANQGSEA in the germline V gene. V lost 2 bases and J 6 bases, leaving 11 bases between the germline ends. The CDR3 DNA, read in part, is TGCAGCGTTGAACAGGGGGGTGGCGAG. Translation gives CSVEQGGGE. The complete CDR3 protein is CSVEQGGGEQYF.

A word on this clone: The missing CDR3 end, 3 residues past where the read stops, is filled in from the germline J gene. The J gene is TRBJ1-1, the V gene TRBV7-2, with D tentatively TRBD1 (6 bases). CDR1 is SGHTA, CDR2 FQGNSA, per germline. V was cut by 2 bases and J by 5 bases, with 15 bases left in between. This CDR3 is 15 amino acids long. CDR3 loop: CASSLLTGKGTEAFF. The DNA read from the CDR3 is TGTGCCAGCAGCTTATTAACAGGGAAGGGGACTGAA.

Details on this clone: The CDR3 end lies 3 residues beyond the end of the read and is filled in from the germline J gene. The V and J genes are TRBV7-8 and TRBJ2-1; tentatively, D is TRBD1 (5 bases). The V end lost 1 base, the J end lost 4 bases, and 11 bases lay between the germline ends. Germline V gene sequence: CDR1 SGHVS, CDR2 FQNEAQ. The CDR3 is 15 amino acids. Partial CDR3 DNA: TGTGCCAGCAGCTTAGAGGGGCGGTGGTACAATGAG. This translates into CASSLEGRWYNE. The full-length CDR3 reads as CASSLEGRWYNEQFF.

For this clone: The DNA ends 3 residues before the CDR3 does, and the rest of the CDR3 is filled in from the germline J gene. This chain links TRBV11-1 with TRBJ2-7; 9 bases align to TRBD2. The germline V gene has CDR1 SGHAT and CDR2 FQDESV (reference sequence). Germline trimming cut 5 bases from V and 5 bases from J; bases unmatched to any gene: 7. CDR3 length: 14 amino acids. This CDR3 reads CASSPPASGNEQYF. The CDR3 bases that were read are TGTGCCAGCAGCCCCCCGGCTAGCGGGAACGAG.

This clone is classed as medium-sized (0.01 to 0.1%) by frequency. The read comes to an end 3 residues before the CDR3 does, leaving the germline J gene to fill in the end. The chain has TRBV7-6 and TRBJ2-7; 10 positions agree with TRBD2. The CDR3 runs 12 residues. Unmatched junction bases numbered 1, after V lost 5 bases and J lost 6 bases. From germline, CDR1 is SGHVS and CDR2 FNYEAQ. Here the CDR3 reads CASSPSGGEQYF. The covered CDR3 bases are TGTGCCAGCAGCCCTAGCGGGGGCGAG.

Comments on this clone: The read ends 3 residues before the CDR3 terminus; that terminus is restored from the germline J gene. The chain joins TRBV5-1 to TRBJ2-7, with 16 bases aligning to TRBD2. The CDR3 consists of 16 residues. The V segment lost 4 bases and the J segment 5 bases; nucleotides outside the gene matches: 6. Germline CDR1 SGHRS, CDR2 YFSETQ. CDR3 amino acids: CASSLGLAGGPHEQYF. The sequenced CDR3 bases are TGCGCCAGCAGCCTGGGACTAGCGGGGGGGCCCCACGAG.

Measured by frequency, this clone is medium-sized. The missing CDR3 end, 3 residues past where the read stops, is filled in from the germline J gene. This rearrangement joins TRBV7-3 to TRBJ2-3; a weak D match, TRBD2 (6 bases). Germline CDR1 is SGHTA and CDR2 is FQGTGA. CDR3 length: 15 residues. V lost 2 bases to trimming and J lost 6 bases, with 15 bases between them. CDR3 bases read: TGTGCCAGCAGCTTATTCGGGGGAAGGTCCGATACG. Translating gives CASSLFGGRSDT. The complete CDR3 reads CASSLFGGRSDTQYF.

A note on this clone: The read gets to within 3 residues of the CDR3 end, and the germline J gene fills in the rest. The chain joins TRBV18 to TRBJ2-1, with TRBD2 as a possible D gene (7 bases). This CDR3 contains 14 residues. With 6 bases removed from V and 7 bases from J, the gap between germline ends came to 16 bases. Germline V gene sequence: CDR1 KGHSH, CDR2 LQKENI. The CDR3 reads CASSPGGAPNEQFF. Incomplete CDR3 DNA: TGTGCCAGCTCCCCTGGGGGGGCCCCGAATGAG.

In regard to this clone: The observed sequence ends 3 residues before the CDR3 terminus, with the missing tail filled in from the germline J gene. The rearrangement links TRBV4-2 to TRBJ2-2, with 9 bases matching TRBD1. CDR1 and CDR2 from the germline V gene are LGHNA and YNFKEQ. This CDR3 is 12 amino acids long. This chain's CDR3 is CASGTGSSPLFF. The sequenced CDR3 bases are TGTGCCAGCGGGACAGGGTCTTCACCG.

About this clone itself: The observed sequence ends 3 residues before the CDR3 terminus, with the missing tail filled in from the germline J gene. Other nucleotide sequences from this sample produce the same CDR3. V usage is TRBV18 and J usage is TRBJ2-7; D is possibly TRBD2 (5 bases). The V end lost 3 bases, the J end lost 2 bases, and 17 bases lay between the germline ends. The CDR3 runs 16 residues. Per the germline V gene, CDR1 is KGHSH and CDR2 is LQKENI. This CDR3 is CASSPPAAGVPYEQYF. CDR3 DNA, as far as it was read: TGTGCCAGCTCACCCCCCGCTGCGGGTGTCCCCTACGAG.

A note on this clone: The read finishes 3 residues shy of the CDR3 end, and the germline J gene is used to complete it. The chain uses TRBV7-9 and TRBJ2-7; TRBD2 might be the D (6 bases). CDR1 is SEHNR, CDR2 FQNEAQ, per germline (reference sequence). Trimming shortened V by 5 bases and J by 3 bases, and 14 bases separated the two germline ends. The CDR3 length is 14 residues. The DNA read from the CDR3 is TGTGCCAGCAGCGTCAGCGGGCAGGGCTACGAG. This encodes CASSVSGQGYE. The whole CDR3 region reads CASSVSGQGYEQYF. The whole variable domain, filled in from reference TRBV7-9 and TRBJ2-7, reads DTGVSQNPRHKITKRGQNVTFRCDPISEHNRLYWYRQTLGQGPEFLTYFQNEAQLEKSRLLSDRFSAERPKGSFSTLEIQRTEQGDSAMYLCASSVSGQGYEQYFGPGTRLTVT.